This T cell receptor beta chain was observed in a study of radiation and T cells in renal cell carcinoma. General study results and limits: Top tumor clonotypes rose in blood 2 weeks post-radiation, then contracted. Without pretreatment biopsies, baseline tumor clonotype presence was undetermined.

Method: immunoSEQ multiplex PCR; TCRdb's copy keeps in-frame clones and lacks some. The table shows approximately 90,000 clones, with about 82% occurring only once. Trimming at V came to 5 bases and at J to 5 bases, leaving 7 bases not matched to a gene. Germline CDR1 reads LNHDA; CDR2 reads SQIVND (reference sequence). CDR3 length: 15 amino acids. Specified time point: blood 4 weeks post-SBRT, at nephrectomy. Described treatment: 15 Gy SBRT to primary tumor, nephrectomy 4 weeks later. Nephrectomy followed 15 Gy stereotactic body radiation by 4 weeks. On this clone itself: Its specificity is not known.

Here the sequenced sample was blood, taken from a patient whose treatment included radiotherapy and nephrectomy. The rearrangement links TRBV19 to TRBJ2-5; 11 bases agree with TRBD2. This clonotype was obtained from a man between 50 and 59 years old with renal cell carcinoma. Written as DNA, the CDR3 is TGTGCCAGTAGTGATAGCGGGGGGGCCTGGGAGACCCAGTACTTC. Protein sequence: CASSDSGGAWETQYF.